The T cell receptor (beta chain) described here comes from a study of blood T cell repertoires in COVID-19. At the level of the study: Donors in the United States, Italy and Spain gave samples during acute or convalescent COVID-19.

Germline CDR1 and CDR2: MDHEN and SYDVKM. The J segment lost 2 bases and the V segment lost 5 bases, leaving 7 bases of the junction unmatched. CDR3 length: 15 amino acids. Generated by immunoSEQ multiplex PCR, the TCRdb table keeps only in-frame clones and is missing some. The table records 180,000 or so clones, 65% to 90% of them present only once. Comment on this clone: The sample contains more than one DNA sequence encoding this CDR3.

The TCR originated in a man aged 55 to 69 with acute or convalescent COVID-19. The source material was peripheral blood. This chain links TRBV28 with TRBJ1-2; 8 bases align to TRBD1. The CDR3 DNA is TGTGCCAGCAGTCGACAGGGGTCCCGAAACTATGGCTACACCTTC. Protein product: CASSRQGSRNYGYTF.